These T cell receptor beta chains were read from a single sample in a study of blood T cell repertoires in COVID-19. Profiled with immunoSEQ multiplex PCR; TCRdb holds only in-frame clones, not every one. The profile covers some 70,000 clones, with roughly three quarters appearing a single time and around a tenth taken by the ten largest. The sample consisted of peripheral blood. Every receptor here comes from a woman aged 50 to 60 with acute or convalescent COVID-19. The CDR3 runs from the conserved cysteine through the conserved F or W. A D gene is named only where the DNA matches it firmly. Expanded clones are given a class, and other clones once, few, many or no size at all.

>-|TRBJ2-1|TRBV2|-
TGTGCCACCGGGACTGACAAGTTCTTC
CATGTDKFF
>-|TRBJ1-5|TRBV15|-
TGTGCCACCAGCAGAGACCGGACAGACATCGTACATTTT
CATSRDRTDIVHF
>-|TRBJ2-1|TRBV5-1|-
TGCGCCAGCAGCCCCACCGGGACAACTTACAATGAGCAGTTCTTC
CASSPTGTTYNEQFF
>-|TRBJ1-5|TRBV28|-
TGTGCCAGCAGTTTTCACACAGGTGAAAATCAGCCCCAGCATTTT
CASSFHTGENQPQHF
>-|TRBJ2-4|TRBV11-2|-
TGTGCCAGCAGCATCCAGGGTGTAAACATTCAGTACTTC
CASSIQGVNIQYF
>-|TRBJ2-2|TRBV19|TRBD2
TGTGCCAGTACGGCGGGAGGGGGCACCGGGGAGCTGTTTTTT
CASTAGGGTGELFF
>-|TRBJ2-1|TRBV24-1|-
TGTGCCACCAGCCCCAGTTTAGGGACTGTTAACAATGAGCAGTTCTTC
CATSPSLGTVNNEQFF
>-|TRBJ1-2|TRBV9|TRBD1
TGTGCCAGCAGCGTAGAAGACGGGACAGGGGGCGACGGCTACACCTTC
CASSVEDGTGGDGYTF
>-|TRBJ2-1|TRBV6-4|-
TGTGCCAGCAGTGAAGACTATGAAGGGAAGCAGTTCTTC
CASSEDYEGKQFF
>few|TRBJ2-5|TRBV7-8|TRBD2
TGTGCCAGCAGAACTCGGGGGGGCGGTGAGACCCAGTACTTC
CASRTRGGGETQYF
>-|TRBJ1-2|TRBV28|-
TGTGCCAGCAGTTTGGGGGGAAATGGCTACACCTTC
CASSLGGNGYTF
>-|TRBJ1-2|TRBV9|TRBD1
TGTGCCAGCAGCGTAGGAGGACAGGCAATGGGCTACACCTTC
CASSVGGQAMGYTF
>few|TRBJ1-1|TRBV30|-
TGTGCCTGGAAGCGGGAGTTAGGTCGGAACACTGAAGCTTTCTTT
CAWKRELGRNTEAFF
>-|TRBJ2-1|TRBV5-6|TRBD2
TGTGCCAGCAGCTCATTAAAGCGGGGGGGCTCCTACAATGAGCAGTTCTTC
CASSSLKRGGSYNEQFF
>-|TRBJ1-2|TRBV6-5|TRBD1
TGTGCCAGCACCCAGGGGGCGGTTGTATATGGCTACACCTTC
CASTQGAVVYGYTF
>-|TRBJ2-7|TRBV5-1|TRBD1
TGCGCCAGCAGCGAGGGACAGGGGGACTACGAGCAGTACTTC
CASSEGQGDYEQYF
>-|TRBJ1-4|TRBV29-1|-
TGCAGCGTTGATGGAAACCGGCTCGGGGAAAAACTGTTTTTT
CSVDGNRLGEKLFF
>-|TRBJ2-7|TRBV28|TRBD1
TGTGCCAGCAGTACTACAGGGGCTTCCTACGAGCAGTACTTC
CASSTTGASYEQYF
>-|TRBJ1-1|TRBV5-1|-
TGCGCCAGCAGCGTGGACGGCGGGACCAATGAAGCTTTCTTT
CASSVDGGTNEAFF
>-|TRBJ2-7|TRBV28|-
TGTGCCAGCAGTTCCCAGCAGGGGCGAACCTACGAGCAGTACTTC
CASSSQQGRTYEQYF
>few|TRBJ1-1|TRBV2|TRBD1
TGTGCCAGCAGTAAAGACAGGGCTTCCACTGAAGCTTTCTTT
CASSKDRASTEAFF
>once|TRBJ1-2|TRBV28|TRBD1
TGTGCCAGCAGTTTTTTAGGACAGGGGTCCGATGGCTACACCTTC
CASSFLGQGSDGYTF
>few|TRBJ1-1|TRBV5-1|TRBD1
TGCGCCAGCAGCAGGGACAGGGGTGACACTGAAGCTTTCTTT
CASSRDRGDTEAFF
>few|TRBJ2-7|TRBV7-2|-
TGTGCCAGCAGCTTATCTTCTTCCTACGAGCAGTACTTC
CASSLSSSYEQYF
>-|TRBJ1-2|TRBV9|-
TGTGCCAGCAGCGTAGGGGCAGGGACTAACTATGGCTACACCTTC
CASSVGAGTNYGYTF